This entry is about one T cell receptor beta chain. Its target is unknown. This entry comes from a study of OX40 agonist ivuxolimab in advanced cancers. Assay used: immunoSEQ multiplex PCR; TCRdb lists only in-frame clones, some missing. The sample shows over 85,000 clones, roughly 84% of them seen only once. This CDR3 region has 13 residues. V lost 2 bases to trimming and J lost 10 bases, with 9 bases between them. Germline loops: CDR1 SGHTA, CDR2 FQGNSA. Regarding the study as a whole: Low levels of normalized T-cell clonal expansion also appeared in some nonresponders.

The sequencing here drew on CD4+ or CD8+ T cells sorted from blood, taken in a trial of the OX40 agonist ivuxolimab. The sequence came from an adult with an advanced solid tumor such as melanoma, head and neck, liver or kidney cancer. The genes are TRBV7-2 and TRBJ1-6, with TRBD1 as a possible D gene (5 bases). The CDR3 spells CASSLSRDSPLHF. The CDR3 DNA reads TGTGCCAGCAGCTTATCTAGGGACTCACCCCTCCACTTT. Drawing the rest from reference TRBV7-2 and TRBJ1-6, the complete variable domain is GAGVSQSPSNKVTEKGKDVELRCDPISGHTALYWYRQSLGQGLEFLIYFQGNSAPDKSGLPSDRFSAERTGGSVSTLTIQRTQQEDSAVYLCASSLSRDSPLHFGNGTRLTVT.